These 22 T cell receptor beta chains were all obtained from the same sample, sequenced in a study of T cell clonality in common variable immunodeficiency. Produced via immunoSEQ multiplex PCR; TCRdb's table is partial and in-frame only. Altogether 35,000 or so clones were found in the sample, and no singletons occur. The specimen sequenced was peripheral blood mononuclear cells. These receptor sequences come from a person aged 18-70 years in good health.

This clone was seen at least ten times. The read stops 3 residues short of the end of the CDR3; the missing end is completed from the germline J gene. The genes are TRBV5-6 and TRBJ2-1; TRBD1 matches 9 bases. From germline, CDR1 is SGHDT and CDR2 YYEEEE. CDR3 length: 15 amino acids. The V segment lost 2 bases and the J segment 8 bases; nucleotides outside the gene matches: 8. The covered CDR3 bases are TGTGCCAGCAGCTTACCGGGACAGGGCTTGTATGAG. Translating it yields CASSLPGQGLYE. The full CDR3 sequence reads CASSLPGQGLYEQFF.

In this sample, this clone turned up many times. The CDR3 is cut off 3 residues early in the read; its end comes from the germline J gene. The chain joins TRBV2 to TRBJ2-7; D ambiguous. V was cut by 7 bases and J by 0 bases, with 10 bases left in between. The CDR3 spans 13 residues. In germline, CDR1 is SNHLY, CDR2 FYNNEI. The DNA read from the CDR3 is TGTGCCAGCAAATCCGGGTTCTCCTACGAG. Protein product: CASKSGFSYE. The entire CDR3 protein is CASKSGFSYEQYF.

This clone showed up many times. The observed sequence ends 3 residues before the CDR3 terminus, with the missing tail filled in from the germline J gene. This chain connects TRBV4-1 to TRBJ2-5; D not resolved. There are 18 residues in the CDR3. In germline, CDR1 is MGHRA, CDR2 YSYEKL. The V and J ends lost 0 bases and 0 bases respectively, with 17 bases between them. The CDR3 reads CASSQEVSGFFHQETQYF. The CDR3 DNA, read in part, is TGCGCCAGCAGCCAAGAGGTATCCGGGTTTTTCCACCAAGAGACC.

This clone was found many times. The CDR3 end lies 3 residues beyond the end of the read and is filled in from the germline J gene. V usage is TRBV20-1 and J usage is TRBJ1-5, with unresolved D. From germline, CDR1 is DFQATT and CDR2 SNEGSKA (reference sequence). Trimming removed 0 bases at V and 9 bases at J, with 21 bases between. CDR3 length equals 16 residues. Incomplete CDR3 DNA: TGCAGTGCTAGAGATTTGGCCCACAGTGCAATCGGGCCC. Translated, it gives CSARDLAHSAIGP. The complete CDR3 reads CSARDLAHSAIGPQHF.

This clone was recorded at least ten times. With the read ending 3 residues before the CDR3 end, the germline J gene is used to fill in that end. The genes are TRBV5-1 and TRBJ1-2; the D gene is possibly TRBD1 (6 bases). Germline V gene sequence: CDR1 SGHRS, CDR2 YFSETQ. This CDR3 is 14 amino acids long. The CDR3 region is CASSLATGISGYTF. CDR3 bases read: TGCGCCAGCAGCTTGGCCACAGGGATTTCGGGC.

Many counts were recorded for this clone. Read data end 3 residues before the CDR3 end; the end is taken from the germline J gene. The chain recombines TRBV6-4 with TRBJ2-1, with D possibly being TRBD1 (5 bases). The CDR3 is 14 residues long. Germline-derived CDR1 and CDR2 are MRHNA and SNTAGT. Trimming left V 2 bases short and J 6 bases short, with 11 bases between. CDR3 loop: CASSDRGEVNEQFF. The sequenced part of the CDR3 DNA is TGTGCCAGCAGTGACAGGGGCGAGGTCAATGAG.

This clone was found many times. The read ends 3 residues early relative to the CDR3; the germline J gene fills the gap. The chain joins TRBV19 to TRBJ1-1; TRBD1 matches 7 bases. Germline CDR1 and CDR2: LNHDA and SQIVND (reference sequence). This CDR3 is built from 14 residues. V was pared by 6 bases and J by 2 bases, with 6 bases of the junction left unmatched. This CDR3 is CASSLGTANTEAFF. Incomplete CDR3 DNA: TGTGCCAGTAGCTTAGGGACAGCCAACACTGAA. Filled out from reference TRBV19 and TRBJ1-1, the complete variable domain reads DGGITQSPKYLFRKEGQNVTLSCEQNLNHDAMYWYRQDPGQGLRLIYYSQIVNDFQKGDIAEGYSVSREKKESFPLTVTSAQKNPTAFYLCASSLGTANTEAFFGQGTRLTVV.

This clone was recorded many times. The observed sequence ends 3 residues before the CDR3 terminus, with the missing tail filled in from the germline J gene. The chain has TRBV19 and TRBJ2-3, with 7 nucleotides matching TRBD2. There are 14 residues in the CDR3. Germline-derived CDR1 and CDR2 are LNHDA and SQIVND (reference sequence). V lost 5 bases and J lost 8; bases outside the gene matches: 10. Incomplete CDR3 DNA: TGTGCCAGTAGTTCCGGGACTACAAGAAGTACG. This codes for CASSSGTTRST. The entire CDR3 protein is CASSSGTTRSTQYF.

This clone was picked up many times. The CDR3 end lies 3 residues beyond the end of the read and is filled in from the germline J gene. The gene calls are TRBV20-1 and TRBJ2-3; 7 nucleotides agree with TRBD1. Per the germline V gene, CDR1 is DFQATT and CDR2 is SNEGSKA (reference sequence). Germline trimming cut 5 bases from V and 4 bases from J; bases unmatched to any gene: 6. This CDR3 comprises 13 residues. CDR3 bases read: TGCAGTGCTCAGACCCAGGGGGCAGATACG. It codes for CSAQTQGADT. The full CDR3 protein reads CSAQTQGADTQYF.

This clone was seen many times. The read halts 3 residues ahead of the CDR3 end, with the missing end drawn from the germline J gene. The chain employs TRBV9 and TRBJ2-5, with a weak D call TRBD1 (5 bases). The CDR3 spans 15 residues. Looked up from germline, CDR1 is SGDLS and CDR2 is YYNGEE. Trimming removed 3 bases at V and 4 bases at J, with 16 bases between. CDR3 residues: CASSGIDSRAETQYF. CDR3 bases read: TGTGCCAGCAGCGGAATAGACAGCCGAGCAGAGACC.

Many counts were recorded for this clone. Coverage ceases 3 residues before the CDR3 finishes, and the germline J gene fills in the end. This CDR3 is also generated by other DNA sequences in the sample. The chain has TRBV12-3 or TRBV12-4 and TRBJ1-3; TRBD1 agrees at 7 bases. The CDR3 runs to 14 residues. V was pared by 6 bases and J by 7 bases, with 9 bases of the junction left unmatched. CDR3 DNA (partial): TGTGCCAGCAGGGGACCGACAGGGTGGAACACC. Encoded protein: CASRGPTGWNT. The whole CDR3 protein is CASRGPTGWNTIYF.

This clone was observed many times. CDR3 region: CASSYGGSAKNIQYF. CDR3 bases read: TGTGCCAGCAGTTATGGGGGGTCTGCCAAAAACATT. The V call is TRBV6-2 or TRBV6-3, the J call TRBJ2-4, with TRBD2 as a possible D gene (6 bases). The CDR3 end lies 3 residues beyond the end of the read and is filled in from the germline J gene. Trimming stripped 3 bases from V and 1 base from J, with 10 bases between. CDR1 is MNHEY, CDR2 SVGEGT, per germline. The CDR3 runs 15 residues.

As to this clone: Read sequence stops 3 residues before the CDR3 end, and the germline J gene provides the missing end. The rearrangement links TRBV11-2 to TRBJ2-4, with no clear D. V shed 1 base and J shed 5 bases, with 6 bases lying between them. Germline assignment: CDR1 SGHAT and CDR2 FQNNGV. CDR3 size: 13 residues. The sequenced part of the CDR3 DNA is TGTGCCAGCAGCTTAGCCAGAGAAAACATT. Protein sequence: CASSLARENI. Given in full, the CDR3 is CASSLARENIQYF.

This clone appeared many times. The CDR3 goes on 3 residues after the read ends, and that part is filled in from the germline J gene. V usage is TRBV2 and J usage is TRBJ1-1; maybe TRBD1 (6 bases). The CDR3 runs 13 residues. Trimming took 6 bases from V and 5 from J, leaving 13 bases between them. The germline gives CDR1 SNHLY, CDR2 FYNNEI. The CDR3 loop is CASRAGHNTEAFF. The sequenced CDR3 bases are TGTGCCAGCAGGGCGGGACACAATACTGAA.

This clone was seen at least ten times. CDR3 DNA, as far as it was read: TGTGCCAGCAGGTCCGACACGGAGAGGAACACTGAA. This encodes CASRSDTERNTE. The whole CDR3 protein reads CASRSDTERNTEAFF. The chain combines TRBV2 with TRBJ1-1; D gene uncertain. The CDR3 extends 3 residues past the end of the read, so its final part is completed from the germline J gene. V dropped 6 bases and J dropped 1 base, with 15 bases sitting between them. This CDR3 contains 15 residues. Looked up from germline, CDR1 is SNHLY and CDR2 is FYNNEI.

This clone was observed at least ten times. The read halts 3 residues ahead of the CDR3 end, with the missing end drawn from the germline J gene. V and J are TRBV2 and TRBJ1-4; the match to TRBD1 covers 10 bases. Per germline, CDR1 SNHLY and CDR2 FYNNEI. CDR3 length equals 14 residues. Unmatched junction bases numbered 5, after V lost 6 bases and J lost 7 bases. The DNA read from the CDR3 is TGTGCCAGCAGGACCCGGGACAGGGGTGAAAAA. Translation: CASRTRDRGEK. The full CDR3 protein is CASRTRDRGEKLFF.

This clone was recorded many times. The read ends 3 residues early relative to the CDR3; the germline J gene fills the gap. The J gene is TRBJ1-1, the V gene TRBV5-4; no definite D call. This CDR3 region has 15 residues. Trimming left V 4 bases short and J 4 bases short, with 17 bases between. Germline CDR1 SGHNT, CDR2 YYREEE (reference sequence). The CDR3 is CASSPLRAAGTEAFF. The CDR3 DNA, read in part, is TGTGCCAGCAGCCCCCTGCGGGCCGCCGGCACTGAA.

The sequenced part of the CDR3 DNA is TGTGCCAGCAGCTTCAAGGGTGTCACCGGGGAG. This encodes CASSFKGVTGE. The CDR3 in its entirety is CASSFKGVTGELFF. The genes are TRBV7-2 and TRBJ2-2; D remains unclear. The read terminates 3 residues before the CDR3 end, so the remaining end is supplied by the germline J gene. Deletions cut 3 bases from V and 4 bases from J, with 9 bases between. The CDR3 runs to 14 residues. Per the germline V gene, CDR1 is SGHTA and CDR2 is FQGNSA.

This clone has ten or more counts. The read is 3 residues too short to cover the CDR3 end, so that end is filled in from the germline J gene. This rearrangement joins TRBV2 to TRBJ2-7, with 8 nucleotides matching TRBD2. The CDR3 is made up of 13 amino acids. Germline trimming cut 6 bases from V and 3 bases from J; bases unmatched to any gene: 4. The V gene's germline CDR1 is SNHLY and CDR2 FYNNEI. The CDR3 loop is CASRPSGSYEQYF. The covered CDR3 bases are TGTGCCAGCAGGCCCAGCGGGAGCTACGAG.

This clone was observed many times. The DNA ends 3 residues before the CDR3 does, and the rest of the CDR3 is filled in from the germline J gene. V gene TRBV7-9 combines with J gene TRBJ2-1; 8 bases are shared with TRBD2. CDR1 and CDR2 (germline): SEHNR, FQNEAQ (reference sequence). The CDR3 extends over 15 amino acids. V lost 5 bases and J lost 0; bases outside the gene matches: 3. The CDR3 sequence is CASSPSGSSYNEQFF. CDR3 bases read: TGTGCCAGCAGCCCGAGCGGGAGCTCCTACAATGAG.

This clone has ten or more counts. The read ends 3 residues early relative to the CDR3; the germline J gene fills the gap. V is TRBV14 and J is TRBJ2-5, with 8 bases aligning to TRBD2. The CDR3 sequence is 15 residues long. J lost 5 bases, V lost 5 bases, and 10 bases had no gene match. Germline-derived CDR1 and CDR2 are SGHDN and FVKESK. CDR3 loop: CASSGLQAGVETQYF. Partial CDR3 DNA: TGTGCCAGCAGCGGGCTTCAAGCGGGAGTGGAGACC.

There are many counts of this clone. The CDR3 here is CASSLTVQETQYF. The CDR3 bases that were read are TGTGCCAGCAGCTTAACCGTCCAAGAGACC. The gene calls are TRBV7-3 and TRBJ2-5; D gene uncertain. From the germline J gene comes the end of the CDR3, since the read stops 3 residues before it. The CDR3 runs 13 residues. Germline CDR1 and CDR2: SGHTA and FQGTGA. V lost 0 bases and J 1 base, leaving 3 bases between the germline ends.